This T cell receptor beta chain emerged from a study of blood T cell repertoires in COVID-19. Whole-study context: The United States, Italy and Spain supplied acute and convalescent COVID-19 samples.

The CDR3 is 19 amino acids. J lost 0 bases, V lost 6 bases, and 16 bases had no gene match. Per the germline V gene, CDR1 is LNHDA and CDR2 is SQIVND (reference sequence). Per the original data handling: Nucleated cell number was recorded as an estimate derived from reference gene primer amplification. The repertoire was sequenced with immunoSEQ multiplex PCR; TCRdb's copy has only in-frame clones and lacks some. That table supplies the V and J calls and clone size; D and trimming were determined from the DNA. The sample gives some 170,000 clones, over 75% of which show up once; under 7% is in the top ten. Participant reports of clinical history set cohort assignment.

Sequencing was performed on PBMCs or T cells enriched from blood (not recorded which). The TCR originated in a man aged 35 to 55 who had recovered from COVID-19. The V and J genes are TRBV19 and TRBJ1-4; TRBD1 agrees at 7 bases. This chain's CDR3 is CASRTGYPLFLATNEKLFF. The CDR3 DNA is TGTGCCAGTAGGACAGGGTACCCTCTATTCCTTGCAACTAATGAAAAACTGTTTTTT.